This entry concerns a single T cell receptor beta chain. Its specificity is unknown. The record originates from a study of T cells in Graves' hyperthyroidism and ophthalmopathy. Study-wide findings and caveats: Ophthalmopathy, as predicted by the model, came a median around 6.7 months after the prediction.

A patient was excluded if there was uncontrolled infection, other autoimmune disease, pregnancy or lactation. Diagnoses were established using clinical symptoms, serum thyroxine and TRAb, thyroid ultrasound and orbital computed tomography. Germline CDR1 reads SNHLY; CDR2 reads FYNNEI. The CDR3 extends over 13 amino acids. The trim removed 6 bases at V and 2 bases at J, leaving 2 bases unmatched. Amplified TCR beta CDR3 regions came from RNA transcripts. The HTBI primer set served for first-round RT-PCR of the TCR CDR3. MiXCR was run by TCRdb on the multiplex PCR reads, yielding one entry per CDR3 protein. The repertoire holds 350,000 to 400,000 distinct CDR3 sequences, with about 18% as singletons.

The receptor was isolated from a woman between 18 and 30 years old with Graves' hyperthyroidism. The sample was blood. V gene TRBV2 combines with J gene TRBJ2-7; 9 nucleotides agree with TRBD1. CDR3 DNA sequence: TGTGCCAGCAGGGACAGGGGACCCTACGAGCAGTACTTC. This encodes CASRDRGPYEQYF.